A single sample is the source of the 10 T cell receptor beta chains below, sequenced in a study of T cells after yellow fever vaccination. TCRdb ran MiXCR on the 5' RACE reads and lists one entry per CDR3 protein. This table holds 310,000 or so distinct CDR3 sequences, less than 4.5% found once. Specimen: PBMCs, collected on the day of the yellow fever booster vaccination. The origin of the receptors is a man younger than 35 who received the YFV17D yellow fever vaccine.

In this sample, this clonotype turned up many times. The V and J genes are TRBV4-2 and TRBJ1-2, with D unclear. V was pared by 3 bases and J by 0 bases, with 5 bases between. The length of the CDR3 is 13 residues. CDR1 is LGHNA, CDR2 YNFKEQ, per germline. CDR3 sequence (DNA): TGTGCCAGCAGCCACGGGACTAACTATGGCTACACCTTC. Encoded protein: CASSHGTNYGYTF.

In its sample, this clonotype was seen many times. The CDR3: CATLAGGTDTQYF. The CDR3 DNA follows: TGTGCCACCTTAGCGGGGGGCACAGATACGCAGTATTTT. J is TRBJ2-3 and V is TRBV6-5; 9 nucleotides agree with TRBD2. The junction had 3 bases not matched to a gene; V was cut back by 10 bases and J by 1 base. In germline, CDR1 is MNHEY, CDR2 SVGAGI. This CDR3 is 13 amino acids long.

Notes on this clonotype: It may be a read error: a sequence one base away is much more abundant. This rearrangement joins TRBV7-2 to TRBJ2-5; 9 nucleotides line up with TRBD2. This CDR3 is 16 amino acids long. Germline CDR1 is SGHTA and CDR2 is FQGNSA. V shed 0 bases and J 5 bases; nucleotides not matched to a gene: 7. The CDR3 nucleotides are TGTGCCAGCAGCTTAGCTAAGCTAGCGGGGAAGGAGACCCAGTACTTC. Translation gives CASSLAKLAGKETQYF. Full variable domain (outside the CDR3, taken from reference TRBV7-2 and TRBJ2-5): GAGVSQSPSNKVTEKGKDVELRCDPISGHTALYWYRQSLGQGLEFLIYFQGNSAPDKSGLPSDRFSAERTGGSVSTLTIQRTQQEDSAVYLCASSLAKLAGKETQYFGPGTRLLVL.

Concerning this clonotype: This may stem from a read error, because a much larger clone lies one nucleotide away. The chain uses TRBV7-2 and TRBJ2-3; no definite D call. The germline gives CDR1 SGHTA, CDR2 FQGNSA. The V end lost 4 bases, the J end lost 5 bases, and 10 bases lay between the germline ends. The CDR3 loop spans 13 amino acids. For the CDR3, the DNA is TGTGCCAGCAGCTACAAGAAAGGAGATACGCAGTATTTT. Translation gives CASSYKKGDTQYF. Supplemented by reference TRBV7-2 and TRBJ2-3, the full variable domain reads GAGVSQSPSNKVTEKGKDVELRCDPISGHTALYWYRQSLGQGLEFLIYFQGNSAPDKSGLPSDRFSAERTGGSVSTLTIQRTQQEDSAVYLCASSYKKGDTQYFGPGTRLTVL.

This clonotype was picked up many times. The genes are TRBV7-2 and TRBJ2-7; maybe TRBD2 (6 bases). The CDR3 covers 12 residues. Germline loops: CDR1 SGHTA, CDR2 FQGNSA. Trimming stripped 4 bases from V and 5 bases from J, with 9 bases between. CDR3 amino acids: CASSSPGDEQYF. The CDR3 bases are TGTGCCAGCAGCTCACCGGGAGACGAGCAGTACTTC.

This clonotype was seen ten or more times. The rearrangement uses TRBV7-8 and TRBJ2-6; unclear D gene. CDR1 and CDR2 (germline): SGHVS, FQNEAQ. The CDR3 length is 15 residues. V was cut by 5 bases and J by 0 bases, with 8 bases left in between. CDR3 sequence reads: CASSQRSSGANVLTF. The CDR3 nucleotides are TGTGCCAGCAGCCAACGTAGCTCTGGGGCCAACGTCCTGACTTTC.

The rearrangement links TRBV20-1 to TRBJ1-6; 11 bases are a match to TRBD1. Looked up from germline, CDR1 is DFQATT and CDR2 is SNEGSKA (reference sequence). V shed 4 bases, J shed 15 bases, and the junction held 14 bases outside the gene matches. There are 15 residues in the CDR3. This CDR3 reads CSATYDIWTGGNLHF. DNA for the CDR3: TGCAGTGCTACCTATGATATATGGACAGGGGGCAACCTCCACTTT.

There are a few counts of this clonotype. CDR3 sequence reads: CASSYGQLSYEQYF. The CDR3 nucleotides read TGTGCCAGCAGCTACGGACAGTTGAGTTACGAGCAGTACTTC. The chain combines TRBV7-2 with TRBJ2-7; D is perhaps TRBD1 (6 bases). CDR1 and CDR2 from the germline V gene are SGHTA and FQGNSA. Deletions cut 4 bases from V and 4 bases from J, with 14 bases between. CDR3 length: 14 residues.

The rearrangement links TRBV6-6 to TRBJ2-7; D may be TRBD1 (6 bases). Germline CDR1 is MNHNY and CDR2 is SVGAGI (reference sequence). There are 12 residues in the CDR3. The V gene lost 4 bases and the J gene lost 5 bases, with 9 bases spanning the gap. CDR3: CASSLYRDEQYV. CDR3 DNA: TGTGCCAGCAGTTTGTACAGGGACGAGCAGTACGTC.

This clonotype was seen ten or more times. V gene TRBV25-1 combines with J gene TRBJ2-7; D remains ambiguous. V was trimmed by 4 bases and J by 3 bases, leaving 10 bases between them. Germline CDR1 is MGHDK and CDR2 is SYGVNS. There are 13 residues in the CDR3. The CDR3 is CASSAGYGYEQYF. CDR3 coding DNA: TGTGCCAGCAGTGCCGGATACGGCTACGAGCAGTACTTC.